These T cell receptor beta chains were read from a single sample in a study of blood T cell repertoires in COVID-19. Sequencing was performed with immunoSEQ multiplex PCR; in TCRdb, only in-frame clones are kept and a portion is missing. The data contain about 300,000 clones, 90% of them singletons. The sequenced material came from PBMCs or T cells enriched from blood (not recorded which). The receptors come from a woman aged 25 to 39 who had recovered from COVID-19. Both conserved end residues are part of each CDR3. A D gene is named only where the DNA matches it firmly. A row's size may be missing; if present it is once, few, many or a size class.

TRBV6-5	TRBJ2-1	TRBD2	.	TGTGCCAGCAGTTACGGCGGGAGGGCCCAGTATGAGCAGTTCTTC	CASSYGGRAQYEQFF
TRBV5-1	TRBJ1-4	.	once	TGCGCCAGCAGCTTGGTAGGGGGAAATGAAAAACTGTTTTTT	CASSLVGGNEKLFF
TRBV27	TRBJ2-3	.	.	TGTGCCAGCAGTTTGTCCAGGGCCCCTAATACGCAGTATTTT	CASSLSRAPNTQYF
TRBV2	TRBJ2-7	TRBD1	.	TGTGCCAGCAGGGGGACAGGGGAAATTATATCCTACGAGCAGTACTTC	CASRGTGEIISYEQYF
TRBV28	TRBJ1-4	TRBD1	.	TGTGCCAGCAGTTCTACAGGGGGAAGGGATGAAAAACTGTTTTTT	CASSSTGGRDEKLFF
TRBV7-2	TRBJ2-5	TRBD2	.	TGTGCCAGCAGCTTCTCCGGGACTAACCAAGAGACCCAGTACTTC	CASSFSGTNQETQYF
TRBV7-2	TRBJ2-1	TRBD2	.	TGTGCCAGCAGCGGCTGGGGACTAGCGGGGGTAAATGAGCAGTTCTTC	CASSGWGLAGVNEQFF
TRBV5-5	TRBJ1-4	.	.	TGTGCCAGCAGCTTGCTTGATGAAAAACTGTTTTTT	CASSLLDEKLFF
TRBV11-2	TRBJ1-3	.	.	TGTGCCAGCAGCTTAGTTAGCGAGGGAAACACCATATATTTT	CASSLVSEGNTIYF
TRBV2	TRBJ1-6	TRBD1	.	TGTGCCGACGCCCAGCATTCAGGGGGAGGTTCACCCCTCCACTTT	CADAQHSGGGSPLHF
TRBV3-1/TRBV3-2	TRBJ2-7	TRBD2	.	TGTGCCAGCAGCCACGGACTAGCGGGAGTTGACGAGCAGTACTTC	CASSHGLAGVDEQYF
TRBV27	TRBJ2-1	TRBD2	.	TGTGCCAGCACCAAGAGACTAGCGGGAGGGCCCAATGAGCAGTTCTTC	CASTKRLAGGPNEQFF
TRBV5-6	TRBJ2-7	TRBD2	.	TGTGCCAGCAGCTCCGGGACTAGCGTTTACGAGCAGTACTTC	CASSSGTSVYEQYF
TRBV19	TRBJ1-5	TRBD1	.	TGTGCCAGTAGACAGGGGGTGAGTTACAATCAGCCCCAGCATTTT	CASRQGVSYNQPQHF
TRBV19	TRBJ2-2	.	.	TGTGCCAGTAGTATGGTTCTAGCGCTTAACACCGGGGAGCTGTTTTTT	CASSMVLALNTGELFF
TRBV11-2	TRBJ2-1	.	.	TGTGCCAGCAGCTTAGCCTTCAGTACCTACAATGAGCAGTTCTTC	CASSLAFSTYNEQFF
TRBV28	TRBJ1-2	TRBD1	.	TGTGCCAGCAGTTTTATGGACAGGGTCTATGGCTACACCTTC	CASSFMDRVYGYTF
TRBV6-5	TRBJ1-3	TRBD1	.	TGTGCCAGCAGCTGGGGACAGGGGGCCGGAAACACCATATATTTT	CASSWGQGAGNTIYF
TRBV10-1	TRBJ2-1	TRBD2	.	TGCGCCAGCAGTCCCCGGAGGCTAGCGGGAGGTAGGTCCTACAATGAGCAGTTCTTC	CASSPRRLAGGRSYNEQFF
TRBV10-3	TRBJ1-3	.	.	TGTGCCATCAGTTACGGACAAAACTCTGGAAACACCATATATTTT	CAISYGQNSGNTIYF
TRBV20-1	TRBJ2-5	TRBD2	.	TGCAGTGCTAGTGGGAGGGCCGGAGAGACCCAGTACTTC	CSASGRAGETQYF
TRBV15	TRBJ2-1	.	few	TGTGCCACCAGCAGGGGACGGACAGCGGTACTCAGTGAGCAGTTCTTC	CATSRGRTAVLSEQFF
TRBV6-2/TRBV6-3	TRBJ1-5	.	once	TGTGCCAGCAGTATCTCCCAGACATTAAATCAGCCCCAGCATTTT	CASSISQTLNQPQHF
TRBV29-1	TRBJ2-1	TRBD1	.	TGCAGCGTTGTAGGACAGGGGGTCGATGAGCAGTTCTTC	CSVVGQGVDEQFF
TRBV5-1	TRBJ2-7	TRBD1	.	TGCGCCAGCAGCCGAGGACAGGGGGCGGCCGAGCAGTACTTC	CASSRGQGAAEQYF
TRBV7-3	TRBJ2-7	.	few	TGTGCCAGCAGCCCCCAAGGGGGGGGTTCCTACGAGCAGTACTTC	CASSPQGGGSYEQYF
TRBV6-5	TRBJ1-3	.	.	TGTGCCAGCAGTTACGCGGGAGTTGGAAACACCATATATTTT	CASSYAGVGNTIYF
TRBV29-1	TRBJ2-1	TRBD2	.	TGCAGCGTTGAAGTGGGGACCTCCGGGACTATCTCTGGGTCCTACAATGAGCAGTTCTTC	CSVEVGTSGTISGSYNEQFF
TRBV10-3	TRBJ2-7	.	.	TGTGCCATCAGTGGTTTTCGGGACTCCTACGAGCAGTACTTC	CAISGFRDSYEQYF
TRBV25-1	TRBJ1-3	TRBD1	.	TGTGCCAGCACCAAACTGGACAGGCCCCCCTCTGGAAACACCATATATTTT	CASTKLDRPPSGNTIYF
TRBV7-9	TRBJ1-5	TRBD1	.	TGTGCCAGCAGCTTAGGGACAGGGGGCCACAATCAGCCCCAGCATTTT	CASSLGTGGHNQPQHF
TRBV5-1	TRBJ2-1	.	.	TGCGCCAGCAGCCCGACGACTAACAATGAGCAGTTCTTC	CASSPTTNNEQFF
TRBV5-4	TRBJ1-1	.	.	TGTGCCAGCAGCAACTCAGGTTTCGGCACTGAAGCTTTCTTT	CASSNSGFGTEAFF
TRBV6-5	TRBJ1-5	.	.	TGTGCCAGCAGTCTACAGGGAATTAATCAGCCCCAGCATTTT	CASSLQGINQPQHF
TRBV4-1	TRBJ2-3	.	.	TGCGCCAGCAGCCACTTTACAGGGTTTGGGACAGATACGCAGTATTTT	CASSHFTGFGTDTQYF
TRBV6-2/TRBV6-3	TRBJ2-7	.	.	TGTGCCAGCAGTTTCCGGGACAACTCCTACGAGCAGTACTTC	CASSFRDNSYEQYF
TRBV19	TRBJ1-2	TRBD1	few	TGTGCCACCAATACCGGGGACAGGGCCGGCTATGGCTACACCTTC	CATNTGDRAGYGYTF
TRBV15	TRBJ1-5	.	.	TGTGCCACCAGCAGGGACCAACGGGGGGCATGGCAGCCCCAGCATTTT	CATSRDQRGAWQPQHF
TRBV5-6	TRBJ2-3	.	few	TGTGCCAGCAGCATCTATCGGGAGTACACAGATACGCAGTATTTT	CASSIYREYTDTQYF